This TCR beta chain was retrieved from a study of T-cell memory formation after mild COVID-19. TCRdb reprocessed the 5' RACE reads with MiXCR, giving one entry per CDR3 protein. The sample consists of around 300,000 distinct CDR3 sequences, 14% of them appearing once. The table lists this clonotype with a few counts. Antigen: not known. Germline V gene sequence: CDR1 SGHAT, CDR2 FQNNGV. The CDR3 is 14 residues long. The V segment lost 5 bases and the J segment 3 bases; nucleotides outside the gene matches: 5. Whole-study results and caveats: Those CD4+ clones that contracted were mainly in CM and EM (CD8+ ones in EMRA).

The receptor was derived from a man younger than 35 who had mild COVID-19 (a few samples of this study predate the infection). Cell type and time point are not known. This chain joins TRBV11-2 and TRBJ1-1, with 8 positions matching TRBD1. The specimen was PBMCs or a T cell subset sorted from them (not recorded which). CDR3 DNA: TGTGCCAGCAGCCGAGGGACAGGCCACACTGAAGCTTTCTTT. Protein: CASSRGTGHTEAFF.